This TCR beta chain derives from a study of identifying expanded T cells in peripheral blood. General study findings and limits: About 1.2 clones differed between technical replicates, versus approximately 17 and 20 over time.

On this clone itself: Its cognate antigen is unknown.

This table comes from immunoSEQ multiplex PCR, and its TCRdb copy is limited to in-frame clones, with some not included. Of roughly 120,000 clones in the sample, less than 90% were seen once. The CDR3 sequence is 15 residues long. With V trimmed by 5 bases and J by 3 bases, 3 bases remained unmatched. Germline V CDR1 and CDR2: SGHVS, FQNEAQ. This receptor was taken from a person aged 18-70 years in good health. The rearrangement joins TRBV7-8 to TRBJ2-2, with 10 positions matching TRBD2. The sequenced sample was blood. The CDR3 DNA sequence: TGTGCCAGCAGCGGTAGCGGGGGGCACACCGGGGAGCTGTTTTTT. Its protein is CASSGSGGHTGELFF.